This TCR beta chain was profiled in a study of blood T cell repertoires in COVID-19. This clone occurred once. This CDR3 is built from 14 residues. The germline V gene has CDR1 MNHEY and CDR2 SVGEGT. The V and J ends lost 6 bases and 4 bases, in that order; junction bases with no gene match: 4. Sequencing was performed with immunoSEQ multiplex PCR; in TCRdb, only in-frame clones are kept and a portion is missing. The sample holds roughly 150,000 clones, around 82% seen once. This TCR came from an older man with active or convalescent COVID-19. What was sequenced was peripheral blood. The chain has TRBV6-2 or TRBV6-3 and TRBJ1-5, with 9 bases lining up with TRBD1. CDR3 bases: TGTGCCAGCAGCTGGGACAGGGCTAATCAGCCCCAGCATTTT. This gives the protein CASSWDRANQPQHF.